This T cell receptor beta chain was identified in a study of T cells in Graves' hyperthyroidism and ophthalmopathy. This clonotype was counted at least ten times. TCR beta CDR3 sequences were amplified from RNA transcripts. First-round RT-PCR with HTBI primers amplified the TCR CDR3 region. TCRdb re-called the multiplex PCR reads with MiXCR, one entry per CDR3 protein. Altogether 190,000 or so distinct CDR3 sequences are present, about 18% being singletons, with the ten largest covering roughly 44%. Researchers barred patients who had uncontrolled infection, other autoimmune disease, pregnancy or lactation. The germline V gene has CDR1 SGHTA and CDR2 FQGNSA. The CDR3 loop spans 15 amino acids. J gave up 5 bases and V 1 base, and 1 base lay outside the gene matches.

Sequenced: blood. The chain carries TRBV7-2 and TRBJ2-1; 11 positions match TRBD2. This receptor was identified in a man in his forties with Graves' hyperthyroidism. CDR3 bases: TGTGCCAGCAGCTTAGTAGCGGGGGGGAACAATGAGCAGTTCTTC. The encoded protein is CASSLVAGGNNEQFF.